The 19 T cell receptor beta chains below were found in one sample sequenced in a study of OX40 agonist ivuxolimab in advanced cancers. TCRdb keeps only in-frame clones here, not all; method: immunoSEQ multiplex PCR. The sample contains 75,000 to 80,000 clones, 81% of which appear only once. The input for sequencing was CD4+ or CD8+ T cells sorted from blood, taken in a trial of the OX40 agonist ivuxolimab. The receptors derive from an adult with an advanced solid tumor such as melanoma, head and neck, liver or kidney cancer.

CDR3: CASSQGAVGRGETQYF. The CDR3 bases are TGCGCCAGCAGCCAAGGGGCGGTGGGAAGAGGAGAGACCCAGTACTTC. The chain recombines TRBV4-3 with TRBJ2-5, with D uncertain. CDR3 length: 16 amino acids. Germline assignment: CDR1 LGHNA and CDR2 YSLEER. The V end was cut by 1 base, the J end by 4 bases, with 16 bases between.

The chain links TRBV7-4 to TRBJ1-2; the match to TRBD1 covers 10 bases. Trimming at V came to 4 bases and at J to 5 bases, leaving 7 bases not matched to a gene. Germline CDR1 SGHVT, CDR2 SQSDAQ. The CDR3 extends over 15 amino acids. The CDR3 protein is CASSSDRGLSYGYTF. The CDR3, as DNA: TGTGCCAGCAGCTCAGACAGGGGGCTGTCGTATGGCTACACCTTC. The variable domain in full, completed from reference TRBV7-4 and TRBJ1-2, reads GAGVSQSPRYKVAKRGRDVALRCDSISGHVTLYWYRQTLGQGSEVLTYSQSDAQRDKSGRPSGRFSAERPERSVSTLKIQRTEQGDSAVYLCASSSDRGLSYGYTFGSGTRLTVV.

This sequence joins TRBV2 and TRBJ1-2; D not certain. From germline, CDR1 is SNHLY and CDR2 FYNNEI. Trimming pared 5 bases from V and 3 bases from J, leaving 13 bases between. This CDR3 contains 14 residues. This chain's CDR3 is CASSLDQFDYGYTF. CDR3 in DNA: TGTGCCAGCAGTCTTGATCAGTTTGACTATGGCTACACCTTC.

V usage is TRBV7-9 and J usage is TRBJ2-1; 13 positions match TRBD2. The CDR3 loop spans 16 amino acids. V shed 3 bases and J 5 bases; nucleotides not matched to a gene: 4. Germline loops: CDR1 SEHNR, CDR2 FQNEAQ (reference sequence). CDR3 nucleotide sequence: TGTGCCAGCAGCTTTTTCGGGACTAGCGGGAACAATGAGCAGTTCTTC. Translating it yields CASSFFGTSGNNEQFF.

Here the CDR3 reads CASRGLSMTQYF. DNA of the CDR3: TGTGCCAGCAGAGGACTTAGCATGACGCAGTATTTT. The chain couples TRBV11-2 to TRBJ2-3; possible D gene TRBD2, 5 bases. Germline-derived CDR1 and CDR2 are SGHAT and FQNNGV. V shed 6 bases and J shed 9 bases, with 13 bases lying between them. The CDR3 is 12 amino acids.

The chain joins TRBV11-2 to TRBJ2-1, with D possibly matching TRBD1 (6 bases). The CDR3 is made up of 11 amino acids. V lost 2 bases and J 16 bases, leaving 12 bases between the germline ends. The germline gives CDR1 SGHAT, CDR2 FQNNGV. The chain's CDR3 is CASSLQGSSFF. In DNA, the CDR3 is TGTGCCAGCAGCTTACAGGGGAGTAGTTTCTTC.

Notes on this clone: Other DNA sequences in the sample encode the same CDR3. V gene TRBV19 combines with J gene TRBJ2-1; TRBD2 is a possible D gene (5 bases). Trimming removed 6 bases from V and 15 bases from J, with 24 bases in between. This CDR3 comprises 14 residues. CDR1 and CDR2 (germline): LNHDA, SQIVND (reference sequence). DNA of the CDR3: TGTGCCAGTAGCCTTGGGCGTGGACGGGGTCGATGGTTCTTC. Amino acid sequence: CASSLGRGRGRWFF.

The rearrangement uses TRBV13 and TRBJ1-1; 7 bases align to TRBD1. Trimming cost V 5 bases and J 4 bases; bases outside gene matches: 4. CDR1 is PRHDT, CDR2 FYEKMQ, per germline (reference sequence). The CDR3 totals 13 residues. The CDR3 here is CASSRQGGTEAFF. CDR3 in DNA: TGTGCCAGCAGCCGTCAGGGGGGCACTGAAGCTTTCTTT. Full variable domain (missing parts from reference TRBV13 and TRBJ1-1): AAGVIQSPRHLIKEKRETATLKCYPIPRHDTVYWYQQGPGQDPQFLISFYEKMQSDKGSIPDRFSAQQFSDYHSELNMSSLELGDSALYFCASSRQGGTEAFFGQGTRLTVV.

The chain links TRBV7-9 to TRBJ1-1; no reliable D call. CDR3 length equals 13 residues. Germline V CDR1 and CDR2: SEHNR, FQNEAQ (reference sequence). Trimming removed 2 bases from V and 0 bases from J, with 4 bases in between. The CDR3 nucleotides read TGTGCCAGCAGCTTATACCTGAACACTGAAGCTTTCTTT. It yields the protein CASSLYLNTEAFF.

The rearrangement links TRBV10-3 to TRBJ1-2; weak D call: TRBD1 (6 bases). Between the trimmed V and J ends, which lost 6 bases and 8 bases, there was a span of 19 bases. The CDR3 extends over 14 amino acids. Germline CDR1 is ENHRY and CDR2 is SYGVKD. The CDR3 DNA is TGTGCCATCAGACAGGGTCCTAACCCTGGGGGCTACACCTTC. As protein: CAIRQGPNPGGYTF.

The chain uses TRBV5-1 and TRBJ2-3; TRBD2 matches at 12 bases. Losses at the gene ends were 0 bases for V and 5 bases for J; bases not matched to a gene: 4. The V gene's germline CDR1 is SGHRS and CDR2 YFSETQ. The CDR3 covers 16 residues. CDR3 amino acids: CASSLASGGAGDTQYF. In nucleotides, the CDR3 is TGCGCCAGCAGCTTGGCTAGCGGGGGGGCCGGAGATACGCAGTATTTT.

The V and J genes are TRBV7-9 and TRBJ2-1; D call uncertain. Per germline, CDR1 SEHNR and CDR2 FQNEAQ (reference sequence). V lost 3 bases, J lost 7 bases, and 4 bases lay in between. The CDR3 totals 11 residues. CDR3 bases: TGTGCCAGCAGCTTGACGAATGAGCAGTTCTTC. Protein sequence: CASSLTNEQFF. Drawing the rest from reference TRBV7-9 and TRBJ2-1, the complete variable domain is DTGVSQNPRHKITKRGQNVTFRCDPISEHNRLYWYRQTLGQGPEFLTYFQNEAQLEKSRLLSDRFSAERPKGSFSTLEIQRTEQGDSAMYLCASSLTNEQFFGPGTRLTVL.

V gene TRBV2 combines with J gene TRBJ1-4, with D possibly TRBD1 on 5 matching bases. Germline CDR1 and CDR2: SNHLY and FYNNEI. Trimming pared 1 base from V and 0 bases from J, leaving 6 bases between. The CDR3 sequence is 15 residues long. The DNA for the CDR3 is TGTGCCAGCAGTGAAGGACAGACAACTAATGAAAAACTGTTTTTT. It specifies CASSEGQTTNEKLFF. Variable domain in full (rest from reference TRBV2 and TRBJ1-4): EPEVTQTPSHQVTQMGQEVILRCVPISNHLYFYWYRQILGQKVEFLVSFYNNEISEKSEIFDDQFSVERPDGSNFTLKIRSTKLEDSAMYFCASSEGQTTNEKLFFGSGTQLSVL.

The table lists this clone with a few counts. The chain combines TRBV4-1 with TRBJ2-1, with TRBD2 as a possible D gene (5 bases). This CDR3 spans 12 amino acids. Germline CDR1 MGHRA, CDR2 YSYEKL. Trimming took 7 bases from V and 4 from J, leaving 8 bases between them. The CDR3 nucleotides are TGCGCCAGCACGAGGGATTACAATGAGCAGTTCTTC. Protein sequence: CASTRDYNEQFF.

This clone was seen once. The gene calls are TRBV6-6 and TRBJ2-5, with 9 bases fitting TRBD1. Judging by the DNA end, TRBJ2-7 fits better; the J call may be wrong. The CDR3 consists of 15 residues. Germline CDR1 is MNHNY and CDR2 is SVGAGI (reference sequence). The CDR3 region is CASSYPDRGNYEQYF. The CDR3 bases are TGTGCCAGCAGTTACCCGGACAGGGGCAACTACGAGCAGTACTTC.

CDR3 nucleotides: TGCGCCAGCACCCGGGCAGCGGGAGGGCCTACAGATACGCAGTATTTT. Translated: CASTRAAGGPTDTQYF. The V and J genes are TRBV5-1 and TRBJ2-3; 10 bases line up with TRBD2. The ends lost 6 bases at V and 3 bases at J; junction bases unmatched: 10. Germline V gene data show CDR1 as SGHRS and CDR2 as YFSETQ. The CDR3 covers 16 residues.

In DNA, the CDR3 is TGCGCCAGCAGCCGACCCCGCTCCTACAATGAGCAGTTCTTC. This translates into CASSRPRSYNEQFF. This sequence joins TRBV4-1 and TRBJ2-1; D is unclear. Trimming removed 4 bases from V and 0 bases from J, with 7 bases in between. Germline V gene lookup returns CDR1 MGHRA and CDR2 YSYEKL. The CDR3 is made up of 14 amino acids.

The chain has TRBV2 and TRBJ2-5; possibly TRBD1 or TRBD2 for D (5 bases each). The J call may be in error: the DNA end matches TRBJ2-7 better. Germline assignment: CDR1 SNHLY and CDR2 FYNNEI. This CDR3 comprises 13 residues. Written as DNA, the CDR3 is TGTGCCAGCACGCCGCTGGAGAGGGGCGAGCAGTACTTC. It yields the protein CASTPLERGEQYF.

J is TRBJ2-1 and V is TRBV6-6, with a possible D match to TRBD2 (5 bases). CDR1 is MNHNY, CDR2 SVGAGI, per germline (reference sequence). V gave up 7 bases and J gave up 6 bases, with 13 bases separating them. CDR3 length equals 13 residues. The CDR3 nucleotides read TGTGCCAGCACGCCCGGGGTCGTCAATGAGCAGTTCTTC. It encodes CASTPGVVNEQFF.